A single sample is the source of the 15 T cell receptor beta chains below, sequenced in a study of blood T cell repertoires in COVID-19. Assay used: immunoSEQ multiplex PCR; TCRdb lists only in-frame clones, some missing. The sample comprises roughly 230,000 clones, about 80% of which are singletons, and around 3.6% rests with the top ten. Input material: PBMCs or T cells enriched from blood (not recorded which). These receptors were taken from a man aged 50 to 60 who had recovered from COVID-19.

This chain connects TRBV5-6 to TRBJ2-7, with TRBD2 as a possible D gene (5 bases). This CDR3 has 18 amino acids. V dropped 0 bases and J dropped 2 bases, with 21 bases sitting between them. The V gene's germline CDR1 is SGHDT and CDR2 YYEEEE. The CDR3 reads CASSLGPPTSSGPYEQYF. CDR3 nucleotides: TGTGCCAGCAGCTTGGGACCCCCCACTAGTAGTGGCCCCTACGAGCAGTACTTC.

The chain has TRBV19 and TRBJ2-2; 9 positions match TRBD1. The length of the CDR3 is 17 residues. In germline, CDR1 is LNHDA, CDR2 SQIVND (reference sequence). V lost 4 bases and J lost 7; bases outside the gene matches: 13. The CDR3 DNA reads TGTGCCAGTAGTAAGGGCCCCACAGGGGGCGCAAACGGGGAGCTGTTTTTT. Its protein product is CASSKGPTGGANGELFF. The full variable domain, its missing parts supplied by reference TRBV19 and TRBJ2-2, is DGGITQSPKYLFRKEGQNVTLSCEQNLNHDAMYWYRQDPGQGLRLIYYSQIVNDFQKGDIAEGYSVSREKKESFPLTVTSAQKNPTAFYLCASSKGPTGGANGELFFGEGSRLTVL.

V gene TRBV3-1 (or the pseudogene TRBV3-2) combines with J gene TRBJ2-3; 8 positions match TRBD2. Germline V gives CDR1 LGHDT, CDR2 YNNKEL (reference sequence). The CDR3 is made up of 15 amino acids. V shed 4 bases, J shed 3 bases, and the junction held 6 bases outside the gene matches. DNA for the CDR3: TGTGCCAGCAGCCCGACTAGCGACGGAACAGATACGCAGTATTTT. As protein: CASSPTSDGTDTQYF.

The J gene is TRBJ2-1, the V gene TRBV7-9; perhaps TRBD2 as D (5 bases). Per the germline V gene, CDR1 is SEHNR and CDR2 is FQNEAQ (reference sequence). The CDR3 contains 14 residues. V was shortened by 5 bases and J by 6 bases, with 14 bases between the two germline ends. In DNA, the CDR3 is TGTGCCAGCAGCCGGGAAACTCGTTCCAATGAGCAGTTCTTC. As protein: CASSRETRSNEQFF.

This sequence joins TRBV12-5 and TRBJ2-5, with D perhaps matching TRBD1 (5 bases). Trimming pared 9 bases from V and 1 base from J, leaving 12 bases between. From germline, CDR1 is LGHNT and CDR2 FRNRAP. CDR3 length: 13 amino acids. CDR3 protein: CASSQGSQETQYF. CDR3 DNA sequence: TGTGCTAGCTCTCAGGGTTCCCAAGAGACCCAGTACTTC.

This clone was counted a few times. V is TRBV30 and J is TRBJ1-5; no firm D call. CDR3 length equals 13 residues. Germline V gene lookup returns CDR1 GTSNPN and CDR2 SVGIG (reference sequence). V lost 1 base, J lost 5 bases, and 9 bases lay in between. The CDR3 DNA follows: TGTGCCTGGAGTGGGCAGGAGGATCAGCCCCAGCATTTT. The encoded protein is CAWSGQEDQPQHF.

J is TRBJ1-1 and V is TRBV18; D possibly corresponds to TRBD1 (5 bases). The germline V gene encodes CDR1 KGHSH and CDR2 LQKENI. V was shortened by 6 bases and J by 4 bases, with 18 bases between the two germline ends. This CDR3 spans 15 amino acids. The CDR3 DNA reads TGTGCCAGCTCCCCTGGGAGGGGTCTGGGCACTGAAGCTTTCTTT. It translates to CASSPGRGLGTEAFF.

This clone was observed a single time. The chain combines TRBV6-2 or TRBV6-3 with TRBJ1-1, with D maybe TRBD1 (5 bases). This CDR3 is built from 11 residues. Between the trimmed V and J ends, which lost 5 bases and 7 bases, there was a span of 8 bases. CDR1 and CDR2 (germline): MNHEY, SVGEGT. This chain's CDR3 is CASSSQGEAFF. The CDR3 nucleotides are TGTGCCAGCAGTAGTCAGGGTGAAGCTTTCTTT.

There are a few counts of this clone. The CDR3 spells CASSGGQTPNEKLFF. The CDR3 DNA reads TGTGCCAGCAGCGGAGGACAGACTCCTAATGAAAAACTGTTTTTT. The rearrangement joins TRBV7-9 to TRBJ1-4, with a weak D call TRBD1 (6 bases). The germline V gene encodes CDR1 SEHNR and CDR2 FQNEAQ (reference sequence). Trimming stripped 5 bases from V and 3 bases from J, with 13 bases between. This CDR3 contains 15 residues.

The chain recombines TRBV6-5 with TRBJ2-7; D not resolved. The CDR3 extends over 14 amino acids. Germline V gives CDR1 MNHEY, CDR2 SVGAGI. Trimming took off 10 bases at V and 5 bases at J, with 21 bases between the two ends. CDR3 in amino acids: CATKDGPGFHEQYF. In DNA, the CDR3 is TGTGCCACCAAGGATGGGCCAGGTTTCCACGAGCAGTACTTC.

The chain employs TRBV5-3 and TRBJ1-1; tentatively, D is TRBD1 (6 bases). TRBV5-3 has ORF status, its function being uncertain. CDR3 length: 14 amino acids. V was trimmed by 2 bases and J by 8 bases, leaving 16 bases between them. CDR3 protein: CARSLTGFKSEAFF. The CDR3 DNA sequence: TGTGCCAGAAGCTTAACAGGGTTTAAGTCCGAAGCTTTCTTT.

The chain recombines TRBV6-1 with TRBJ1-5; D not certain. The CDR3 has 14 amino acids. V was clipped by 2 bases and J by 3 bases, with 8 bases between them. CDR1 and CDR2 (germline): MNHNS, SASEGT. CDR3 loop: CASSESGYNQPQHF. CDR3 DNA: TGTGCCAGCAGTGAAAGCGGTTACAATCAGCCCCAGCATTTT.

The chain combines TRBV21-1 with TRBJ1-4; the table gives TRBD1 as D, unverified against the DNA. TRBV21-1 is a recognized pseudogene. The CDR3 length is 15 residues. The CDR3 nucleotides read TGTGCCAGCAGCATCGACAGAGCTCGTAGTGAAAAACTGTTTTTT. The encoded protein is CASSIDRARSEKLFF.

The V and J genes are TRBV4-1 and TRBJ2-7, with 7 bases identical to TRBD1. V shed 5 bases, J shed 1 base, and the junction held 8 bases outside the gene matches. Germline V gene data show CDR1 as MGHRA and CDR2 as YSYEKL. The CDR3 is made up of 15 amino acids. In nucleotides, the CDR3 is TGCGCCAGCAGCGACATTACAGGGGATTCCTACGAGCAGTACTTC. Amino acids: CASSDITGDSYEQYF.

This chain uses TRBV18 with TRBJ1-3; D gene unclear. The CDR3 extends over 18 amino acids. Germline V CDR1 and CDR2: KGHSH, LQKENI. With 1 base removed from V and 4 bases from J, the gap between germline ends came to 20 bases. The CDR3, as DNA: TGTGCCAGCTCACCACTCTCTGCACGGGGTCTCCCCGGAAACACCATATATTTT. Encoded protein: CASSPLSARGLPGNTIYF.